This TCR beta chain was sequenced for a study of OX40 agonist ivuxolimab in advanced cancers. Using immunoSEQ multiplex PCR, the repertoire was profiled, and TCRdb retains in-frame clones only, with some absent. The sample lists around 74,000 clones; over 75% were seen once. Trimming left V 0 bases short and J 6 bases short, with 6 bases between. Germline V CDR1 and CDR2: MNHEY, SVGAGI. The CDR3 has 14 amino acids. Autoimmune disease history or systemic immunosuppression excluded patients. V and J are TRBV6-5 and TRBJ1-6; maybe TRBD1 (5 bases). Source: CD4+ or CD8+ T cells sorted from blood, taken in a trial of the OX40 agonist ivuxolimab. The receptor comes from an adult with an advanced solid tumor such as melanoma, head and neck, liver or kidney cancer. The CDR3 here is CASSYSQGNSPLHF. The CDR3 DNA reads TGTGCCAGCAGTTACTCCCAGGGTAATTCACCCCTCCACTTT.